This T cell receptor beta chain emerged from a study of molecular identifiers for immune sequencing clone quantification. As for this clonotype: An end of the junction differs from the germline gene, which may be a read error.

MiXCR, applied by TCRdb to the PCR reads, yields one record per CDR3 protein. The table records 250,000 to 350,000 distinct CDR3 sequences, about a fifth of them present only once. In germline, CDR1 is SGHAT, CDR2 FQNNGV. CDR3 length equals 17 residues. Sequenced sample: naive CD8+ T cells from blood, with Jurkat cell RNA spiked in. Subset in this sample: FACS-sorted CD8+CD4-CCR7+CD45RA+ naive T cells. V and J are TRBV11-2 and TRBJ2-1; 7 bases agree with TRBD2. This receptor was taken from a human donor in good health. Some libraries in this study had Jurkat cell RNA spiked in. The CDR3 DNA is TGTGCCAGCAGCTCTACCGAGGGCGGGAGCGGCTACAATGAGCGGTTCTTC. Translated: CASSSTEGGSGYNERFF.